The 3 T cell receptor beta chains listed next were all sequenced from one sample in a study of Graves' ophthalmopathy and Graves' hyperthyroidism. RNA transcripts were the template, and TCR beta CDR3 regions were amplified from them. HTBI primers were used in a first-round RT-PCR, which preceded a second-round multiplex PCR. TCRdb re-called the multiplex PCR reads through MiXCR, storing one row per CDR3 protein. The data show some 1.1 million distinct CDR3 sequences, less than 45% seen once. The sample consisted of peripheral blood or thyroid tissue (not recorded which). These receptor sequences come from an adult man with Graves' hyperthyroidism.

There are a few counts of this clonotype. The genes are TRBV10-2 and TRBJ1-5; TRBD1 is a possible D gene (6 bases). Germline V gives CDR1 WSHSY, CDR2 SAAADI. The CDR3 has 16 amino acids. Deletions cut 2 bases from V and 4 bases from J, with 15 bases between. CDR3 DNA: TGCGCCAGCAGTGAGCCGGACAGAAAAGGGAATCAGCCCCAGCATTTT. It codes for CASSEPDRKGNQPQHF.

This clonotype came up many times. The chain couples TRBV20-1 to TRBJ2-5; D gene ambiguous. The length of the CDR3 is 13 residues. Trimming took off 4 bases at V and 5 bases at J, with 14 bases between the two ends. From germline, CDR1 is DFQATT and CDR2 SNEGSKA (reference sequence). The CDR3 nucleotides read TGCAGTGCTAAGTACAACCCTGGGGAGACCCAGTACTTC. Protein sequence: CSAKYNPGETQYF.

This clonotype was recorded at least ten times. The chain is built from TRBV7-2 and TRBJ1-1; perhaps TRBD1 as D (5 bases). The CDR3 is 15 amino acids. Germline-derived CDR1 and CDR2 are SGHTA and FQGNSA. V was pared by 5 bases and J by 4 bases, with 17 bases between. CDR3 in amino acids: CASSNRRGLGTEAFF. The CDR3 DNA reads as TGTGCCAGCAGCAATCGTAGGGGATTGGGCACTGAAGCTTTCTTT.